This TCR beta chain was identified in a study of memory CD4+ T cells and cytomegalovirus serostatus. Assay used: immunoSEQ multiplex PCR; TCRdb lists only in-frame clones, some missing. Found here are about 56,000 clones, around three quarters of them singletons; the top ten hold over 2%. The sort gate was single viable CD3+CD4+CD8-CD45RO+ cells for memory CD4+ T cells. This CDR3 spans 15 amino acids. V was cut by 4 bases and J by 7 bases, with 19 bases left in between. Germline-derived CDR1 and CDR2 are SGHTA and FQGNSA. Sequenced input: memory CD4+ T cells from blood. The source is an adult in good health and CMV-seropositive. V gene TRBV7-2 combines with J gene TRBJ2-5, with D possibly matching TRBD1 (7 bases). The CDR3 sequence is CASSSQLNRGGTQYF. The CDR3 DNA reads TGTGCCAGCAGCTCCCAACTAAACAGGGGAGGGACCCAGTACTTC.